This entry features one TCR beta chain sequence. Its binding antigen is unknown. No base quality information exists; no much larger clone differs at one position. Sequencing took place on an Illumina NovaSeq 6000. TCRalpha and TCRbeta cDNA libraries were built by 5'RACE with constant-segment primers, adding sample barcodes and unique molecular identifiers. Trizol reagent was used to extract RNA from every sample. Libraries were amplified in two PCR steps, with a second sample barcode and Illumina TruSeq adapters added in the second step. Libraries were sequenced on an Illumina NovaSeq with 2 x 150 bp paired-end reads. As for the authors' bioinformatics: With migec v1.2.7, reads were demultiplexed and then collapsed into UMI-guided consensus sequences. With mixcr v2.1.11, UMI consensuses were aligned to TRA and TRB V and J templates and assembled into clonotypes. A clonotype was counted as expanded or contracted only when both edgeR and NoisET called the clonotype significant, with the noise models trained on biological replicates. For edgeR calls, a false discovery rate-adjusted p below 0.01 and a log2 fold-change threshold of 1 were applied. As an exploratory analysis of dynamics, PCA with hierarchical clustering was applied to max-normalized trajectories of the 1000 most abundant clonotypes. Separately sequenced CD4+ and CD8+ repertoires were used to assign a CD4 or CD8 phenotype to each responding clone. The public reads were reanalyzed by TCRdb: fastp trimming at Q25, MiXCR alignment, in-frame beta chains only. Identical CDR3 proteins give one entry, which carries the most common genes and DNA. The V and J calls follow TCRdb's processing rather than the paper's. The sample contains a few hundred thousand distinct CDR3 sequences, 20% to 25% of them found a single time. The ten largest account for approximately 8.4% of the sample.

Ficoll-Paque density gradient centrifugation was used to isolate PBMCs. The data belong to a study of T-cell memory formation after mild COVID-19 (dated by TCRdb to 2020 to 2022). For the wider study: Most TCR sequence clusters were specific to one of the two donors. The cohort comprised two young, previously healthy adult volunteers, one female and one male. In a couple of donors, T-cell clones that expanded and contracted after mild COVID-19 were tracked by sequencing TCRalpha and TCRbeta repertoires over time.

The CDR3 sequence holds 14 residues, the cysteine and phenylalanine included. Only the CDR3 region is kept as DNA, spanning 42 bases read in frame from base 1. Reading the germline V gene gives CDR1 SGDLS and CDR2 YYNGEE. The junction carries 19 bases between V and J, which are trimmed by 5 bases and 8 bases respectively. What the authors observed across the whole study: Balanced CD4/CD8 phenotypes were observed for clones contracting from day 15 to 85, whereas a bias towards CD4+ was observed for a second wave of clones expanding from day 15 to 37. The study covered only a couple of mild cases, and larger cohorts including severe cases with pre-infection samples were considered necessary. Contracting CD4+ clones appeared mostly in the CM and EM memory subsets, whereas CD8+ clones were enriched in EMRA. Some responding clones were found in pre-infection memory, which suggests that pre-existing cross-reactive memory T cells took part in the SARS-CoV-2 response. SARS-CoV-2 specificity of the second-wave clones peaking on day 37 was not confirmed.

The sequencing sample was made of PBMCs or a T cell subset sorted from them (not recorded which). The V and J genes are TRBV9 and TRBJ1-2; possibly the D gene is TRBD1, per 5 matching bases. This clonotype was obtained from an adult woman who had mild COVID-19 (a few samples of this study predate the infection). The sample titles of this study are shuffled in the database, so cell type and time point are left out; the donor was told from shared clones. The bases read TGTGCCAGCAGTCCCGAGGTTGGGGGGATGGGCTACACCTTC. This yields the protein CASSPEVGGMGYTF.